The sequence of this T cell receptor (beta chain) was determined in a study of human T cells and chemical hapten exposure. General study findings and limits: Alopecia in all donors means immunity may differ from healthy individuals.

TCRdb re-analysed the RACE reads in MiXCR, keeping a single row per CDR3 protein. The sample holds 97,000 or so distinct CDR3 sequences, 25% to 30% seen once. In this sample, this clonotype turned up a few times. Its cognate antigen is unknown. Described time point: patch test 3, about 24 weeks after DPC sensitization. The treatment denotes: therapeutic diphenylcyclopropenone sensitization with weekly scalp DPC. V lost 1 base and J 3 bases, leaving 5 bases between the germline ends. This CDR3 contains 13 residues. Germline CDR1 reads SEHNR; CDR2 reads FQNEAQ (reference sequence). The TCR comes from a man in his forties or fifties with alopecia areata. Some clones in this sample may be carry-over from other donors' samples. The chain combines TRBV7-9 with TRBJ2-3; D uncertain. The specimen comprised whole blood, sampled in connection with sensitization to the hapten diphenylcyclopropenone (DPC). The CDR3 DNA reads TGTGCCAGCAGCTTAGATCAGACAGATACGCAGTATTTT. Protein sequence: CASSLDQTDTQYF.